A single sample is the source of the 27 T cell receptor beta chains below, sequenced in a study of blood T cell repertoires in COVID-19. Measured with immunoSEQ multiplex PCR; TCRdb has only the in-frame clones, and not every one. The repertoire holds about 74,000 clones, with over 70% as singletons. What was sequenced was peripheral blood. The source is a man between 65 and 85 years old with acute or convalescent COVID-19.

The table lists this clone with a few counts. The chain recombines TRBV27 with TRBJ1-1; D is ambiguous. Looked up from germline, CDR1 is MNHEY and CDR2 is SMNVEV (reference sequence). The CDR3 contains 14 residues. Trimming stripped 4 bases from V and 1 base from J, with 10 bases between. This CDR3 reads CASSYSSANTEAFF. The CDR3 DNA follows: TGTGCCAGCAGTTATAGCTCAGCGAACACTGAAGCTTTCTTT.

CDR3 in DNA: TGTGCCAGCAGCTTAGGACAGCCCACAGATACGCAGTATTTT. Protein sequence: CASSLGQPTDTQYF. The chain has TRBV7-3 and TRBJ2-3, with a tentative D call TRBD1 (6 bases). The V gene's germline CDR1 is SGHTA and CDR2 FQGTGA. The CDR3 contains 14 residues. V lost 2 bases, J lost 2 bases, and 8 bases lay in between.

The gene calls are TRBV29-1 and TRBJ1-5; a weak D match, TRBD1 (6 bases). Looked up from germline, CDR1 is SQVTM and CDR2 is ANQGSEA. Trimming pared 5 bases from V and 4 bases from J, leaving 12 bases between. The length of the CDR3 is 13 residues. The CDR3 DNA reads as TGCAGCGTTAAACAGGGTCGGAATCAGCCCCAGCATTTT. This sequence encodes CSVKQGRNQPQHF.

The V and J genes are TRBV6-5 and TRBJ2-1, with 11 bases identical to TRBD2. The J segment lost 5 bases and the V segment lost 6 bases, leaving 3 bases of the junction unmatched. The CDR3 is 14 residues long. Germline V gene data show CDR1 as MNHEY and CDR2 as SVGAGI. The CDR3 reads CASRGTSGNNEQFF. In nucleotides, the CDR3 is TGTGCCAGCAGAGGGACTAGCGGCAACAATGAGCAGTTCTTC.

CDR3 nucleotides: TGTGCCAGCAGTTTACAGGAGGTGGCCACTGAAGCTTTCTTT. Translated, it gives CASSLQEVATEAFF. This rearrangement joins TRBV28 to TRBJ1-1; D gene unclear. The CDR3 covers 14 residues. Trimming took off 2 bases at V and 4 bases at J, with 11 bases between the two ends. Germline values: CDR1 MDHEN, CDR2 SYDVKM.

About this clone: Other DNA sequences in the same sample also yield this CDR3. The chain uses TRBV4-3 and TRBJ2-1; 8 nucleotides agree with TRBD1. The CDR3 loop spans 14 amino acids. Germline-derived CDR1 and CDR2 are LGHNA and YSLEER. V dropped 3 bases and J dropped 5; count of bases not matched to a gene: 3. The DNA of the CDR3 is TGCGCCAGCAGCCACTTGGACAGGGACAATGAGCAGTTCTTC. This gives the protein CASSHLDRDNEQFF.

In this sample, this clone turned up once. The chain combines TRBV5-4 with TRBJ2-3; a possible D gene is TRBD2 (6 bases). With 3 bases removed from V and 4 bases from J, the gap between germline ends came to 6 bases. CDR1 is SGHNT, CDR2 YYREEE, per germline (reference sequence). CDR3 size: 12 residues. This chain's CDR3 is CASSWRADTQYF. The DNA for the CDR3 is TGTGCCAGCAGCTGGAGGGCAGATACGCAGTATTTT.

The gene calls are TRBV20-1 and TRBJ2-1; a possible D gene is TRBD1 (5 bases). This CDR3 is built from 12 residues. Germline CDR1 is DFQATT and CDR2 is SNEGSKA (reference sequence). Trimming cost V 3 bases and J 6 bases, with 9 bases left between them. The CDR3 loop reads CSASKGPNEQFF. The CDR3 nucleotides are TGCAGTGCTAGTAAGGGGCCCAATGAGCAGTTCTTC.

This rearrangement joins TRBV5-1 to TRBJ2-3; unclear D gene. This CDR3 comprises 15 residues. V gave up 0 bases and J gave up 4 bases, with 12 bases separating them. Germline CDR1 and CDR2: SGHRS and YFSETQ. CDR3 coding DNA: TGCGCCAGCAGCTTGGGGCTGACGAGGCCAGATACGCAGTATTTT. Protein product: CASSLGLTRPDTQYF. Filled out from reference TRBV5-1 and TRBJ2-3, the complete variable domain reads KAGVTQTPRYLIKTRGQQVTLSCSPISGHRSVSWYQQTPGQGLQFLFEYFSETQRNKGNFPGRFSGRQFSNSRSEMNVSTLELGDSALYLCASSLGLTRPDTQYFGPGTRLTVL.

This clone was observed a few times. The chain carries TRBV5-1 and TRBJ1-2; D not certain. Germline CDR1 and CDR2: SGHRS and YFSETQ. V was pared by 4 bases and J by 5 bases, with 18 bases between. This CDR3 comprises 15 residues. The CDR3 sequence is CASSLYSSTLYGYTF. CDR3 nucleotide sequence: TGCGCCAGCAGCCTCTACAGTTCCACCCTTTATGGCTACACCTTC.

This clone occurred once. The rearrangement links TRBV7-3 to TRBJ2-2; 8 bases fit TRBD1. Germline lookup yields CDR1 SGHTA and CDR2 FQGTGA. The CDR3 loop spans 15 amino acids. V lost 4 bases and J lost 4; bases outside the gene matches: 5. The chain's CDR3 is CASSSSQGGTGELFF. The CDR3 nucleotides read TGTGCCAGCAGCTCATCACAGGGGGGCACCGGGGAGCTGTTTTTT.

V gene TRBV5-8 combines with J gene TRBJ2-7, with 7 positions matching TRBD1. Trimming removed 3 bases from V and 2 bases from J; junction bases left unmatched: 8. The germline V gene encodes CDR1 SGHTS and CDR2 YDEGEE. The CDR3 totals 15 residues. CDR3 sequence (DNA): TGTGCCAGCAGCTGGAGGCTGGGACAGACCTACGAGCAGTACTTC. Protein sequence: CASSWRLGQTYEQYF.

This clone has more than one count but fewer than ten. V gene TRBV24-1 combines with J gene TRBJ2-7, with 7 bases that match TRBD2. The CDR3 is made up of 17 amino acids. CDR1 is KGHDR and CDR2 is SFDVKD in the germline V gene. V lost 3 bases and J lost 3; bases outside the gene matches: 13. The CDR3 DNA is TGTGCCACCAGTGATAACGCCGCGGGAGCGCAGGGCTACGAGCAGTACTTC. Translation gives CATSDNAAGAQGYEQYF.

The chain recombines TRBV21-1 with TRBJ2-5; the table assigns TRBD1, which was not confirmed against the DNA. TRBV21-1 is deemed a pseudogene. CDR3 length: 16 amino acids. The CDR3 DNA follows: TGTGCCAGCAGCAAAGTACGAGCGAATCAGGGGGAGACCCAGTACTTC. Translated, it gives CASSKVRANQGETQYF.

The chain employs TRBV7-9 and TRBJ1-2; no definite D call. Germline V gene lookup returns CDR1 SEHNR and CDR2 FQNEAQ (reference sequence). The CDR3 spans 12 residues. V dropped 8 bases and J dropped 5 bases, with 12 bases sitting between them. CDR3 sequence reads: CASGPTRYGYTF. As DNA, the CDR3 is TGTGCCAGCGGGCCCACTAGGTATGGCTACACCTTC. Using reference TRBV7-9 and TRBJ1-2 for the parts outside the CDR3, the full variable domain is DTGVSQNPRHKITKRGQNVTFRCDPISEHNRLYWYRQTLGQGPEFLTYFQNEAQLEKSRLLSDRFSAERPKGSFSTLEIQRTEQGDSAMYLCASGPTRYGYTFGSGTRLTVV.

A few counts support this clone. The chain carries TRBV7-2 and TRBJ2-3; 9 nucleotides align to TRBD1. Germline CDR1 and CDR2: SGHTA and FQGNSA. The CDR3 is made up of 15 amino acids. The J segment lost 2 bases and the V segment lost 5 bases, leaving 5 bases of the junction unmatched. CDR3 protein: CASSLGQGNTDTQYF. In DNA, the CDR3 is TGTGCCAGCAGCCTAGGACAGGGGAACACAGATACGCAGTATTTT. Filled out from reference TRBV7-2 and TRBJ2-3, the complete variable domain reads GAGVSQSPSNKVTEKGKDVELRCDPISGHTALYWYRQSLGQGLEFLIYFQGNSAPDKSGLPSDRFSAERTGGSVSTLTIQRTQQEDSAVYLCASSLGQGNTDTQYFGPGTRLTVL.

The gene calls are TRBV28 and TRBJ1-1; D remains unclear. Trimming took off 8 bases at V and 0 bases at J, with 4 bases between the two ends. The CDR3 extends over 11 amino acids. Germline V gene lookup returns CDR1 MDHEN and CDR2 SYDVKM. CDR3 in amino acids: CASGVNTEAFF. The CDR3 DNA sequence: TGTGCCAGCGGAGTGAACACTGAAGCTTTCTTT.

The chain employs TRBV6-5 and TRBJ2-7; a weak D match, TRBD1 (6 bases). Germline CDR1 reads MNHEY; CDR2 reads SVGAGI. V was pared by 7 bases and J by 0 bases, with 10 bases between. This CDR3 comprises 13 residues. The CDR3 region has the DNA TGTGCCAGCACCCGGGACATCTCCTACGAGCAGTACTTC. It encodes CASTRDISYEQYF.

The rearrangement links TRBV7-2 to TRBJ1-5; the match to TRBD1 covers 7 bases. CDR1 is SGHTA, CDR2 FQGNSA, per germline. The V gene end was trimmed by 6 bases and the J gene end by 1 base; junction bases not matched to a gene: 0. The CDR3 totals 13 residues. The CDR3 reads CASRGQSNQPQHF. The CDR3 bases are TGTGCCAGCAGGGGACAGAGCAATCAGCCCCAGCATTTT.

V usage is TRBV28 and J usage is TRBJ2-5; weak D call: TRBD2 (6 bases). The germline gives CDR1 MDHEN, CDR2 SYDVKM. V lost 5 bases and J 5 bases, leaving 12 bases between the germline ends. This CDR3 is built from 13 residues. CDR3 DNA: TGTGCCAGCAGTATCGGAGGAGGGGAGACCCAGTACTTC. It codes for CASSIGGGETQYF. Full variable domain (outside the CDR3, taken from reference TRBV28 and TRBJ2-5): DVKVTQSSRYLVKRTGEKVFLECVQDMDHENMFWYRQDPGLGLRLIYFSYDVKMKEKGDIPEGYSVSREKKERFSLILESASTNQTSMYLCASSIGGGETQYFGPGTRLLVL.

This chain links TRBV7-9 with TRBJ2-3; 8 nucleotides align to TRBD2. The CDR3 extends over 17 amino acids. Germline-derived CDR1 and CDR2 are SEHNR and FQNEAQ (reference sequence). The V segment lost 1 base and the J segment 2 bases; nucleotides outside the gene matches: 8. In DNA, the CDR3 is TGTGCCAGCAGCTTAGTGGCGGGAGGCCTCTTCACAGATACGCAGTATTTT. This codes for CASSLVAGGLFTDTQYF.

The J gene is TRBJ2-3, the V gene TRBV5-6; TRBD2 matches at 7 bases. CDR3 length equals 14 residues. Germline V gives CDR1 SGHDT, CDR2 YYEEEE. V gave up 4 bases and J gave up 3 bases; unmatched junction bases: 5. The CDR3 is CASSQTSLTDTQYF. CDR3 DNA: TGTGCCAGCAGCCAGACTAGCCTTACAGATACGCAGTATTTT.

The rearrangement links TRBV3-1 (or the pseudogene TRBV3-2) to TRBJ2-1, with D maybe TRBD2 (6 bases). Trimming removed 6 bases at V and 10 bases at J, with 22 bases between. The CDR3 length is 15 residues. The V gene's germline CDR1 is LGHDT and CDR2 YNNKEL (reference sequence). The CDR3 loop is CASSRGSQVGDEQFF. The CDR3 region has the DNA TGTGCCAGCAGTCGGGGGTCCCAGGTCGGGGACGAGCAGTTCTTC.

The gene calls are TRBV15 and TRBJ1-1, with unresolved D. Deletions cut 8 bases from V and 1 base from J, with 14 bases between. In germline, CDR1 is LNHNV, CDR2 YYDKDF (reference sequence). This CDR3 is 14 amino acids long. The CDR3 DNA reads TGTGCCACCCGACGGAGGAGCACGAACACTGAAGCTTTCTTT. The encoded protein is CATRRRSTNTEAFF. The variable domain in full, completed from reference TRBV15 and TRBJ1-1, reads DAMVIQNPRYQVTQFGKPVTLSCSQTLNHNVMYWYQQKSSQAPKLLFHYYDKDFNNEADTPDNFQSRRPNTSFCFLDIRSPGLGDTAMYLCATRRRSTNTEAFFGQGTRLTVV.

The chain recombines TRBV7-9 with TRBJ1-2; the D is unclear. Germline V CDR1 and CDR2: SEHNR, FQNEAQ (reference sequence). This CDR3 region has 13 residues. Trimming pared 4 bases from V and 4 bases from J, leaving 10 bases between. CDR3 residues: CASSSGSPYGYTF. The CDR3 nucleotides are TGTGCCAGCAGCTCCGGGTCTCCCTATGGCTACACCTTC.

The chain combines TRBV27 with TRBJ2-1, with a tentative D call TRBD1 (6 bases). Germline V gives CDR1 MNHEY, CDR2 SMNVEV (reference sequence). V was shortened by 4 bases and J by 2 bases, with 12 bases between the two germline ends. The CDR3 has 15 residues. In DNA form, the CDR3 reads TGTGCCAGCAGTTCCCGGACAGCCACCTACAATGAGCAGTTCTTC. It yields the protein CASSSRTATYNEQFF.

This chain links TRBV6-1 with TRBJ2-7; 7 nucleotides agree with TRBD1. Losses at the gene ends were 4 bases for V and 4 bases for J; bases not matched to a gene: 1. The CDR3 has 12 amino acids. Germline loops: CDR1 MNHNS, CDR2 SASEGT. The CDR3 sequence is CASSGQGYEQYF. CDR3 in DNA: TGTGCCAGCAGTGGACAGGGTTACGAGCAGTACTTC.